This T cell receptor (beta chain) was retrieved from a study of blood T cells in healthy people across ages. Germline lookup yields CDR1 MNHEY and CDR2 SVGEGT. CDR3 length: 15 residues. With 1 base removed from V and 11 bases from J, the gap between germline ends came to 20 bases. As to this clonotype: Its antigen is unidentified.

Together with a sample-barcoded 5' primer, a J-beta primer mix was included in a second PCR lasting 7 to 11 cycles. TCRdb itself ran the 5' RACE reads through MiXCR, one entry per CDR3 protein. The table has hundreds of thousands of distinct CDR3 sequences, around 26% seen once. The donors, all healthy, were Caucasians living in Russia, aged roughly 6 to 90. Study results and caveats: Estimates drawn from one million T cells were deemed to understate diversity. Changes seen in expanded clonotypes were possibly confounded by donor CMV status left unknown.

Material: blood. The chain links TRBV6-2 or TRBV6-3 to TRBJ2-5; TRBD1 or TRBD2 may be the D gene (5 bases each). This TCR was recovered from a woman of 80 years or more in good health. CDR3 region: CASSYLTEGRYEQYF. CDR3 DNA sequence: TGTGCCAGCAGTTACTTGACAGAGGGTCGGTATGAGCAGTACTTC.